The rows below give T cell receptor beta chains drawn from one sample of a study of cytomegalovirus exposure and HLA in healthy donors. Sequenced by immunoSEQ multiplex PCR; TCRdb stores in-frame clones only, minus some. There are 37,000 or so clones in the sample; 70% to 75% occur only once, and about 5.7% lies in the top ten. The sequencing sample was made of PBMCs. The receptors originated from a man aged 25-45 years in good health and CMV-seronegative. Both conserved end residues are part of each CDR3. Fields, in order: clone size, D gene, J gene, V gene, CDR3 DNA, CDR3 protein. D genes are given only for firm matches. Clone size, where shown, is once, few, many, or a class for clones that have expanded.

. . TRBJ1-2 TRBV6-5 TGTGCCAGCAGTTACTCAGCGACAGGAACAAACTATGGCTACACCTTC CASSYSATGTNYGYTF
. . TRBJ1-1 TRBV7-9 TGTGCCAGCAGCGCGGGAATGAACACTGAAGCTTTCTTT CASSAGMNTEAFF
. TRBD1 TRBJ2-3 TRBV5-1 TGCGCCAGCAGCAAACTAGACAGGGCCGATACGCAGTATTTT CASSKLDRADTQYF
. TRBD2 TRBJ2-3 TRBV28 TGTGCCAGCAGTTCCCCTAATAGCGGGGGGGTGTATTTT CASSSPNSGGVYF
few . TRBJ1-1 TRBV27 TGTGCCAGCAGTCCGGGGGGAGGGAACACTGAAGCTTTCTTT CASSPGGGNTEAFF
. TRBD1 TRBJ1-6 TRBV7-2 TGTGCCAGCAGCAATCCCGGGACAGGGGGTTCACCCCTCCACTTT CASSNPGTGGSPLHF
. TRBD1 TRBJ2-1 TRBV19 TGTGCCAGTAGTATAGAGGACAGGGGGTGGGGGCTATCCCACAATGAGCAGTTCTTC CASSIEDRGWGLSHNEQFF
few . TRBJ2-1 TRBV29-1 TGCAGCGTTGGGAGCTTTGAGTACAATGAGCAGTTCTTC CSVGSFEYNEQFF
. TRBD1 TRBJ1-2 TRBV5-5 TGTGCCAGCAGCTTGGGGACAGGGTTCGGCTACACCTTC CASSLGTGFGYTF
. TRBD1 TRBJ1-5 TRBV2 TGTGCCAGCAGTGAACTGACAGGGGGGAATCAGCCCCAGCATTTT CASSELTGGNQPQHF
once TRBD1 TRBJ2-1 TRBV5-1 TGCGCCAGCAGCCGGTCCGGGACAGGGAGAATCAATGAGCAGTTCTTC CASSRSGTGRINEQFF
. TRBD2 TRBJ2-5 TRBV10-3 TGTGCCATCAGTGACGGGGGGGCCCGGGAGACCCAGTACTTC CAISDGGARETQYF
. . TRBJ2-2 TRBV7-3 TGTGCCAGCAGCTATGGGACATCGAACACCGGGGAGCTGTTTTTT CASSYGTSNTGELFF
. . TRBJ2-1 TRBV2 TGTGCCAGCAGTGAACTAGCTTTGAATGAGCAGTTCTTC CASSELALNEQFF
. TRBD1 TRBJ2-5 TRBV2 TGTGCCAGCAGTGGACAGGGGATACAAGAGACCCAGTACTTC CASSGQGIQETQYF
. TRBD2 TRBJ2-2 TRBV19 TGTGCCAGTAGAGGCACTAGCGGGAGATTTACCGGGGAGCTGTTTTTT CASRGTSGRFTGELFF
once TRBD1 TRBJ1-6 TRBV18 TGTGCCAGCCACAGGGGGAATAATTCACCCCTCCACTTT CASHRGNNSPLHF
. TRBD1 TRBJ2-4 TRBV7-9 TGTGCCAGCAGCGCGAACAGGGGGCTCGAAAACATTCAGTACTTC CASSANRGLENIQYF
once . TRBJ2-7 TRBV9 TGTGCCAGCAGCGTCGGGACTCCTCCCTACGAGCAGTACTTC CASSVGTPPYEQYF
. . TRBJ2-4 TRBV30 TGTGCCTGGAGACACAGGCCGGGAAACATTCAGTACTTC CAWRHRPGNIQYF
. . TRBJ2-2 TRBV6-4 TGTGCCAGCTCTCCCGACTCAGGGGAGCTGTTTTTT CASSPDSGELFF
. . TRBJ2-3 TRBV7-2 TGTGCCAGCAGCTCCCGGGGGGCGTTAGATACGCAGTATTTT CASSSRGALDTQYF
. TRBD2 TRBJ2-3 TRBV28 TGTGCCAGCCTGGGACTAGCGAATGCAGATACGCAGTATTTT CASLGLANADTQYF
. . TRBJ1-5 TRBV30 TGTGCCTGGAGTGGAGACAACAATCAGCCCCAGCATTTT CAWSGDNNQPQHF
. TRBD2 TRBJ2-1 TRBV2 TGTGCCAGCCTCCAGGGGCGATGGACTAGCGGGAGTAATTACAATGAGCAGTTCTTC CASLQGRWTSGSNYNEQFF
. TRBD2 TRBJ2-3 TRBV2 TGTGCCAGCAGCGCCGGTAGCGGGAGGGCCCAGGATACGCAGTATTTT CASSAGSGRAQDTQYF
. TRBD2 TRBJ2-3 TRBV6-4 TGTGCCAGCAGTGAAACATTGAGCGGGGGGGATACGCAGTATTTT CASSETLSGGDTQYF
. . TRBJ2-1 TRBV2 TGTGCCAGCAGTGATGTCCTCTACAATGAGCAGTTCTTC CASSDVLYNEQFF
. TRBD1 TRBJ1-1 TRBV19 TGTGCCAGTAGTATTTTACAGGGGGGGGGAACTGAAGCTTTCTTT CASSILQGGGTEAFF
. . TRBJ1-6 TRBV27 TGTGCCAGCAGTTTGCAGAGTGACAGGCGGAATTCACCCCTCCACTTT CASSLQSDRRNSPLHF
few . TRBJ1-1 TRBV6-4 TGTGCCAGCAGTGAACAAGGGCCGGGAGAAGCTTTCTTT CASSEQGPGEAFF
once TRBD1 TRBJ1-1 TRBV11-2 TGTGCCAGCAGCTTTCTACAGGGGGGGGCTGAAGCTTTCTTT CASSFLQGGAEAFF
. . TRBJ2-7 TRBV28 TGTGCCAGCAGCCTGTCCTCCGCGGAACAGTACTTC CASSLSSAEQYF